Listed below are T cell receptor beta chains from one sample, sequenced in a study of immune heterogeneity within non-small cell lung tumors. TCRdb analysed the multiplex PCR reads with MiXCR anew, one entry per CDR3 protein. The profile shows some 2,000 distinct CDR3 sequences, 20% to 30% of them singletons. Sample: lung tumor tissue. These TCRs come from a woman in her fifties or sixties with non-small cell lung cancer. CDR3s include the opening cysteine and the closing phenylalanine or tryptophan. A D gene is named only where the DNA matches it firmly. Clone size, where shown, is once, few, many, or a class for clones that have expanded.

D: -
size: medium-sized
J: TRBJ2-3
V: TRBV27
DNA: TGTGCCAGCAGCACAGGCAGAGCAGATACGCAGTATTTT
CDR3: CASSTGRADTQYF

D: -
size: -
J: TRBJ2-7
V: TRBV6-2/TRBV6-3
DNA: TGTGCCAGCGGTTCCTACGAGCAGTACTTC
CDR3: CASGSYEQYF

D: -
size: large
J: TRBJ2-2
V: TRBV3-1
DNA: TGTGCCAGCCAATCCCTCGGGGAGCTGTTTTTT
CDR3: CASQSLGELFF

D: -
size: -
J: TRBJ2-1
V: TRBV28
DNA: TGTGCCAGCGGGGCAGACTCAAGCTCCTACAATGATCAGTTCTTC
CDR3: CASGADSSSYNDQFF

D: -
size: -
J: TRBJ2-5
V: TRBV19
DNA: TGTGCCAGTAGTGCCACCTTCCAAGAGACCCAGTACTTC
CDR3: CASSATFQETQYF

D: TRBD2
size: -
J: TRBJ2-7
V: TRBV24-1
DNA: TGTGCCACCAGTCCCACCCGCTCGACTAGCGGGACCCACGAGCAGTACTTC
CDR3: CATSPTRSTSGTHEQYF

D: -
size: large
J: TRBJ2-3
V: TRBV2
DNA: TGTGCCAGCAGTGAAACCGGGTCTAGCACAGATACGCAGTATTTT
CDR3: CASSETGSSTDTQYF

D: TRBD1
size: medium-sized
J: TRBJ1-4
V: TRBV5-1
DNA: TGCGCCAGCAGCTGGACAGGGATTACAACTAATGAAAAACTGTTTTTT
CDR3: CASSWTGITTNEKLFF

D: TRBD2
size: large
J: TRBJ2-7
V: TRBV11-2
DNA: TGTGCCAGCAGCTCTCACCCTACTAGCGTGGCCTACGAGCAGTACTTC
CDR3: CASSSHPTSVAYEQYF

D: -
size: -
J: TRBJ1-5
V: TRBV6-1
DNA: TGTGCCAGCAGTTGGGGAGGGAATCAGCCCCAGCATTTT
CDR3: CASSWGGNQPQHF

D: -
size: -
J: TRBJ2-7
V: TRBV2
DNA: TGTGCCATCAGTGATCTAGCTAGGAGCGAGCAGTACTTC
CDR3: CAISDLARSEQYF

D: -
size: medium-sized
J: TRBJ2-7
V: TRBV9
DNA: TGTGCCAGCAGCGCCTCGTCGGGGCCCTCCTACGAGCAGTACTTC
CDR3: CASSASSGPSYEQYF

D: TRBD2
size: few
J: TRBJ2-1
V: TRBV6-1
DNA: TGTGCCAGCAGTGGGATAGCGGGGACCTACAATGAGCAGTTCTTC
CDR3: CASSGIAGTYNEQFF

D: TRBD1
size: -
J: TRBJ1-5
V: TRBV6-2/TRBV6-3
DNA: TGTGCCAGCACTCTTAGACAGGGACCGGGATGGAGCAATCAGCCCCAGCATTTT
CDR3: CASTLRQGPGWSNQPQHF

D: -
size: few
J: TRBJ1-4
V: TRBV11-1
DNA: TGTGCCAGCAGCTTGTATGGAGCTAATGAAAAACTGTTTTTT
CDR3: CASSLYGANEKLFF

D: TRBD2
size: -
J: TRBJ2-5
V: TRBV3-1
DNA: TGTGCCAGCAGCCATTCAGCGGGAGAGGGGACCCAGTACTTC
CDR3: CASSHSAGEGTQYF

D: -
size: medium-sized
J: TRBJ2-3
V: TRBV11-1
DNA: TGTGCCAGCAGCTTAAGATGGGGGACAGATACGCAGTATTTT
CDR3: CASSLRWGTDTQYF

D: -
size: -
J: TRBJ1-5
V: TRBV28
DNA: TGTGCCAGCAGTTTAAGGGATGCGGTGATTGGCAATCAGCCCCAGCATTTT
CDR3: CASSLRDAVIGNQPQHF

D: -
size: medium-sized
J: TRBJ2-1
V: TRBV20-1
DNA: TGCAGTGCCCCGAGGCAGATCAATGAGCAGTTCTTC
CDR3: CSAPRQINEQFF

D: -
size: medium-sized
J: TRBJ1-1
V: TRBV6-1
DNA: TGTGCCAGCAGCCCGACGGGGAACACTGAAGCTTTCTTT
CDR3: CASSPTGNTEAFF

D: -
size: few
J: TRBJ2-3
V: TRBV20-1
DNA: TGCAGTGCTAGCGAGGGTGTAGAAGATACGCAGTATTTT
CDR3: CSASEGVEDTQYF

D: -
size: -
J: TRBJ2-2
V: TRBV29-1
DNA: TGCAGCGCTGCGGGACGGGTGAACACCGGGGAGCTGTTTTTT
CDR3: CSAAGRVNTGELFF

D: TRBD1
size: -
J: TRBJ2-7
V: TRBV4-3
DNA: TGCGCCAGCAGCCACAACCGGGACAGGGGCCAGCGGCAGTACTTC
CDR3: CASSHNRDRGQRQYF

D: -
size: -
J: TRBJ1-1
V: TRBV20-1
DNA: TGCAGTGCTAGAGATTTGAGCGTAGCTGAAGCTTTCTTT
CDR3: CSARDLSVAEAFF

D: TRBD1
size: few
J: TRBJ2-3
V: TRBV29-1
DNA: TGCAGCGTTGAAGATGTATTAGGACAGGGGAAGACAGATACGCAGTATTTT
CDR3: CSVEDVLGQGKTDTQYF

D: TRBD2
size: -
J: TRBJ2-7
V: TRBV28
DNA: TGTGCCACCACCGGGACTAGCGGGAGTAATATCAACGAGCAGTACTTC
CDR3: CATTGTSGSNINEQYF

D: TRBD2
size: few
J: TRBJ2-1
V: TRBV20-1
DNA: TGCAGTGCTAGTATCGCGGGAGGTACCTTTTGGAATGAGCAGTTCTTC
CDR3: CSASIAGGTFWNEQFF

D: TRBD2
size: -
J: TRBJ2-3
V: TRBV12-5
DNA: TGTGCTAGTGGTGACTTCATCGGGACTAGCGGCACAGATACGCAGTATTTT
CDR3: CASGDFIGTSGTDTQYF

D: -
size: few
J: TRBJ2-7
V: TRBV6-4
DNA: TGTGCCACCCCCCGTCGCGGAGCCTCCTACGAGCAGTACTTC
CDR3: CATPRRGASYEQYF

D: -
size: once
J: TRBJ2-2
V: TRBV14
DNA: TGTGCCAGCAGCCAAGATGTCGGGGAGCTGTTTTTT
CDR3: CASSQDVGELFF

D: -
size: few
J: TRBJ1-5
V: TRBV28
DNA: TGTGCCAGCACCTTTCCTAAGGCCGGACCAAGGCCCCAGCATTTT
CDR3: CASTFPKAGPRPQHF

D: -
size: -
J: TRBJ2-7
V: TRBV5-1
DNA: TGCGCCAGCAGCTTCAGGGCTATCGGGAGCTACGAGCAGTACTTC
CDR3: CASSFRAIGSYEQYF

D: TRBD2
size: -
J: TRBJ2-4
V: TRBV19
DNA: TGTGCCAGTAGTATAGGCGGGAGTAGGAACATTCAGTACTTC
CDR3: CASSIGGSRNIQYF

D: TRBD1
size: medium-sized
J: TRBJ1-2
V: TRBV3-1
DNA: TGTGCCAGCAGCCCAACCCCCGGGACAGGGGTCCGTGGCTACACCTTC
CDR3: CASSPTPGTGVRGYTF

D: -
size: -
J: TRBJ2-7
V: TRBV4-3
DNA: TGCGCCAGCAGCCAAGGCAGATTGAGCTACGAGCAGTACTTC
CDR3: CASSQGRLSYEQYF

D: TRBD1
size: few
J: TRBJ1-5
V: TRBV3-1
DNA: TGTGCCAGCAGCCAGGGGACAGGGGCTCAGCCCCAGCATTTT
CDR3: CASSQGTGAQPQHF